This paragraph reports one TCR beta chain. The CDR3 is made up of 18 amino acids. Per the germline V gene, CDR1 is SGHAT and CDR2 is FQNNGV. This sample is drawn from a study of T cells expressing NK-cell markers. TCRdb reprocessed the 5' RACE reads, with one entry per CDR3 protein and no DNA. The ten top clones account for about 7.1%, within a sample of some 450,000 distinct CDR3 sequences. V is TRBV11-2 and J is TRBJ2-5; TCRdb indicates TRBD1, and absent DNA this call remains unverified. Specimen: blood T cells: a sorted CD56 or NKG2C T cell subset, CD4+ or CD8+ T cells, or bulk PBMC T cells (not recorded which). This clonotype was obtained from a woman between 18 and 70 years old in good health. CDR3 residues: CASSLSVGTAGLQETQYF.